The next 5 T cell receptor beta chains were all read from a single sample in a study of T-cell memory formation after mild COVID-19. TCRdb re-analysed the 5' RACE reads in MiXCR, keeping a single row per CDR3 protein. The sample consists of 550,000 to 600,000 distinct CDR3 sequences, less than 25% of them appearing once. Sequencing used PBMCs or a T cell subset sorted from them (not recorded which). These receptors all stem from an adult woman who had mild COVID-19 (a few samples of this study predate the infection). Cell type and time point are not known.

This clonotype was seen a few times. The rearrangement joins TRBV5-5 to TRBJ1-2; 12 bases match TRBD1. CDR1 is SGHKS, CDR2 YYEKEE, per germline (reference sequence). The V segment lost 4 bases and the J segment 7 bases; nucleotides outside the gene matches: 8. The CDR3 is 15 residues long. The CDR3 reads CASSKPGQGAGGYTF. The DNA for the CDR3 is TGTGCCAGCAGCAAGCCGGGACAGGGGGCCGGTGGCTACACCTTC.

A few counts support this clonotype. The V and J genes are TRBV30 and TRBJ1-1; D not certain. The CDR3 is 12 amino acids. Germline lookup yields CDR1 GTSNPN and CDR2 SVGIG (reference sequence). V was trimmed by 2 bases and J by 4 bases, leaving 8 bases between them. The CDR3 DNA reads as TGTGCCTGGAGTCTAAGTACCACTGAAGCTTTCTTT. Its protein is CAWSLSTTEAFF.

The genes are TRBV6-1 and TRBJ2-7, with unresolved D. Germline CDR1 reads MNHNS; CDR2 reads SASEGT. V was pared by 2 bases and J by 9 bases, with 17 bases between. The length of the CDR3 is 14 residues. The CDR3 region has the DNA TGTGCCAGCAGTGAATACGGCGCGGCGGTGTGGCAGTACTTC. Translated, it gives CASSEYGAAVWQYF.

Only a few counts were recorded for this clonotype. V usage is TRBV5-6 and J usage is TRBJ2-7, with 11 bases lining up with TRBD2. CDR1 SGHDT and CDR2 YYEEEE come from the germline V gene. The V and J ends lost 1 base and 6 bases, in that order; junction bases with no gene match: 3. This CDR3 region has 14 residues. The CDR3 is CASSLPSGGSEQYF. The CDR3 nucleotides are TGTGCCAGCAGCTTGCCTAGCGGGGGGAGCGAGCAGTACTTC. Combining the CDR3 with reference TRBV5-6 and TRBJ2-7 gives the whole variable domain DAGVTQSPTHLIKTRGQQVTLRCSPKSGHDTVSWYQQALGQGPQFIFQYYEEEERQRGNFPDRFSGHQFPNYSSELNVNALLLGDSALYLCASSLPSGGSEQYFGPGTRLTVT.

V usage is TRBV12-3 or TRBV12-4 and J usage is TRBJ1-5; TRBD1 might be the D (6 bases). The CDR3 is made up of 15 amino acids. Trimming removed 0 bases from V and 3 bases from J, with 9 bases in between. Here the CDR3 DNA reads TGTGCCAGCAGTTTAGCCAGGGGCCTCAATCAGCCCCAGCATTTT. It yields the protein CASSLARGLNQPQHF.